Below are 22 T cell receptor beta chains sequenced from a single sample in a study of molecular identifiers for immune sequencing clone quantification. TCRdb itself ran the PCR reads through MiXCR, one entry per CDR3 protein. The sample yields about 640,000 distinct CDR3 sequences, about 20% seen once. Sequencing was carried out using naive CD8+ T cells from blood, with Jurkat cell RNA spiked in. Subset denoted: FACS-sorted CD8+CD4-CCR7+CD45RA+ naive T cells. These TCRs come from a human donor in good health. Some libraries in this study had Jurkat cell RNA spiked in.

This CDR3 is CASSQLTGGYTEAFF. The CDR3 DNA reads as TGTGCCAGCAGCCAATTGACAGGGGGTTACACTGAAGCTTTCTTT. The V and J genes are TRBV7-2 and TRBJ1-1; 9 bases are a match to TRBD1. The CDR3 loop spans 15 amino acids. Germline CDR1 and CDR2: SGHTA and FQGNSA. The V segment lost 5 bases and the J segment 3 bases; nucleotides outside the gene matches: 7.

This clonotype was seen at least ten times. DNA for the CDR3: TGTGCCATCAGTGACCGGGACTATGAGTACGAGCAGTACTTC. It yields the protein CAISDRDYEYEQYF. The chain joins TRBV10-3 to TRBJ2-7, with 7 bases matching TRBD2. Trimming took 3 bases from V and 4 from J; bases not matched to a gene: 6. In germline, CDR1 is ENHRY, CDR2 SYGVKD. The CDR3 is 14 amino acids.

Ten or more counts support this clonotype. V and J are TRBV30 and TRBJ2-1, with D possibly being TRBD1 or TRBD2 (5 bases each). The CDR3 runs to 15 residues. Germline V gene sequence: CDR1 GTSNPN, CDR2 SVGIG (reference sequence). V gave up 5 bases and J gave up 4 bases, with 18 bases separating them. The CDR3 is CAWEGVREFYNEQFF. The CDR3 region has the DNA TGTGCCTGGGAAGGGGTACGGGAATTTTACAATGAGCAGTTCTTC. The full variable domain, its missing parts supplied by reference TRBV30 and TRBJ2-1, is SQTIHQWPATLVQPVGSPLSLECTVEGTSNPNLYWYRQAAGRGLQLLFYSVGIGQISSEVPQNLSASRPQDRQFILSSKKLLLSDSGFYLCAWEGVREFYNEQFFGPGTRLTVL.

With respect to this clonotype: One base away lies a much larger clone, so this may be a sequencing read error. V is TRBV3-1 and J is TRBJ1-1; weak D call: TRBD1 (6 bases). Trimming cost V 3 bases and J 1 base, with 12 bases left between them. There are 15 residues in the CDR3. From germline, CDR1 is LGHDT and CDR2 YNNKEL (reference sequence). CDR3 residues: CASSQGHRPNTEAFF. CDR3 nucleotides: TGTGCCAGCAGCCAGGGACATCGGCCGAACACTGAAGCTTTCTTT.

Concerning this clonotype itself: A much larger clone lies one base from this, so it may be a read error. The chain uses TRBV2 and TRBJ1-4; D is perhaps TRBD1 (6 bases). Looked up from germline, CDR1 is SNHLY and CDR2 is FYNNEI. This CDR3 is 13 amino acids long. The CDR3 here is CASGEGRQVELFF. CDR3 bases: TGTGCCAGCGGTGAGGGACGACAGGTGGAACTGTTTTTT.

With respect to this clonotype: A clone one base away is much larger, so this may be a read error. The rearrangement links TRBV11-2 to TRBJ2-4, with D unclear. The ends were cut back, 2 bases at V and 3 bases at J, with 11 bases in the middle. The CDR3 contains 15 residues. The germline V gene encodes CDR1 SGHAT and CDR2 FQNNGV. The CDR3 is CASSLSNYSKNIQYF. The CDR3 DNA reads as TGTGCCAGCAGCTTATCAAATTATAGCAAAAACATTCAGTACTTC.

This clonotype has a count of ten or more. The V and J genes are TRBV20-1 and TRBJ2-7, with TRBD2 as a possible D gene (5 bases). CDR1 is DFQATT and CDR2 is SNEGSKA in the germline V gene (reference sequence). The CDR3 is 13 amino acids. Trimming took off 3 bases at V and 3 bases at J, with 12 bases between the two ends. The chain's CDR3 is CSASGLGNYEQYF. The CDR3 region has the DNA TGCAGTGCTAGTGGTCTCGGGAACTACGAGCAGTACTTC.

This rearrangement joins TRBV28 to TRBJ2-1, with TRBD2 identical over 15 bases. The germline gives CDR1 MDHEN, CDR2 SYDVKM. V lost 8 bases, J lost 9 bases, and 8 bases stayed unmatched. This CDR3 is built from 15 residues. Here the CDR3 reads CASGSGLAGGSEQFF. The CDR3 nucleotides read TGTGCCAGCGGTTCGGGACTAGCGGGAGGAAGTGAGCAGTTCTTC.

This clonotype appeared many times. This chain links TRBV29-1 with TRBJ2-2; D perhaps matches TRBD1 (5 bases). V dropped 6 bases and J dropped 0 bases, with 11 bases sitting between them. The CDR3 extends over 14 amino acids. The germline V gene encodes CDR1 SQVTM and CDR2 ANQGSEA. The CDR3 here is CSVLTEANTGELFF. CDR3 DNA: TGCAGCGTATTGACAGAGGCGAACACCGGGGAGCTGTTTTTT.

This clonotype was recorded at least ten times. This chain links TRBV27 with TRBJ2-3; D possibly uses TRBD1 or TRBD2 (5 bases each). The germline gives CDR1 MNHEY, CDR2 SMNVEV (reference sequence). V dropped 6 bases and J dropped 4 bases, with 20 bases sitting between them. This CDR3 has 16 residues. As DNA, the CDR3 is TGTGCCAGCAGCTCACTCGGGGCCAACGGACCAGATACGCAGTATTTT. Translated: CASSSLGANGPDTQYF.

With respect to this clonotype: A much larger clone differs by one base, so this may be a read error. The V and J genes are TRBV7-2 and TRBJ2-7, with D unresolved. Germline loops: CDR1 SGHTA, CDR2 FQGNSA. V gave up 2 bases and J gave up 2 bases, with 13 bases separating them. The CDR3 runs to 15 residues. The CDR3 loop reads CTSSLFYTETYEQYF. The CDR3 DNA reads TGTACCAGCAGCTTATTCTATACAGAGACCTACGAGCAGTACTTC.

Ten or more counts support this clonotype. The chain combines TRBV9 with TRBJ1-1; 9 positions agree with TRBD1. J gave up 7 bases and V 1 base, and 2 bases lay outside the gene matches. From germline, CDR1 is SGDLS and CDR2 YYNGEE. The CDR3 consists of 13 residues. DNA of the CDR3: TGTGCCAGCAGCGTAACAGGGGGCGATGAAGCTTTCTTT. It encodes CASSVTGGDEAFF.

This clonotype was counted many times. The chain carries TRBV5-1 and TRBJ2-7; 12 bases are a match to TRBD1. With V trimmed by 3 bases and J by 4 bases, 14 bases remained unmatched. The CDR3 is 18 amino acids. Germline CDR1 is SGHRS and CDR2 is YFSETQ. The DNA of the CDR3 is TGCGCCAGCAGCTGGACCGGGACAGGGGGCTTCTCGGGATACGAGCAGTACTTC. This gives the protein CASSWTGTGGFSGYEQYF.

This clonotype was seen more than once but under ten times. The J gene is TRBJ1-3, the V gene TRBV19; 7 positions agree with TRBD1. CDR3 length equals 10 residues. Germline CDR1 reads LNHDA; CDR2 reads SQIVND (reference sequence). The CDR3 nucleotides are TGTGGGACAGGAGGAAACACCATATATTTT. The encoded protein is CGTGGNTIYF.

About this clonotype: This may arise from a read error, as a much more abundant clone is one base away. The CDR3 is CASSLNNSYNSPLHF. The CDR3 nucleotides are TGTGCCAGCAGTTTGAACAACTCCTATAATTCACCCCTCCACTTT. The chain uses TRBV28 and TRBJ1-6; no definite D call. V lost 3 bases, J lost 0 bases, and 6 bases lay in between. This CDR3 spans 15 amino acids. Germline V gene lookup returns CDR1 MDHEN and CDR2 SYDVKM.

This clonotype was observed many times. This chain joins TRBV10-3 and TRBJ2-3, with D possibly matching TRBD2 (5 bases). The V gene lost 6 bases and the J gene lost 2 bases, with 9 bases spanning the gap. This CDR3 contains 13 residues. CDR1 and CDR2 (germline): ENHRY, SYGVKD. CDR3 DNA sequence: TGTGCCATCAGACTAGACCTCACAGATACGCAGTATTTT. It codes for CAIRLDLTDTQYF.

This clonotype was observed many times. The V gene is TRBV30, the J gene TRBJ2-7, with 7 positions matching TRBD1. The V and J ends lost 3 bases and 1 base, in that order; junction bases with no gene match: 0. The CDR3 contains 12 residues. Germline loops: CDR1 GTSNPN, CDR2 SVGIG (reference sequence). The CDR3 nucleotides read TGTGCCTGGAGGGGACAGTCCTACGAGCAGTACTTC. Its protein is CAWRGQSYEQYF.

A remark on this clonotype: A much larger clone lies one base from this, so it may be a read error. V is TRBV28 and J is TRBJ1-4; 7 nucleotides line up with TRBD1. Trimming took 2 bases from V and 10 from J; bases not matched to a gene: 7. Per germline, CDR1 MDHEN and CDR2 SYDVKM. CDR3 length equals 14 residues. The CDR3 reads CASSLRGPVGKLFF. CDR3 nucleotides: TGTGCCAGCAGTTTAAGGGGGCCTGTTGGAAAACTGTTTTTT. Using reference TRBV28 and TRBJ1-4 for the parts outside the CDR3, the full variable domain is DVKVTQSSRYLVKRTGEKVFLECVQDMDHENMFWYRQDPGLGLRLIYFSYDVKMKEKGDIPEGYSVSREKKERFSLILESASTNQTSMYLCASSLRGPVGKLFFGSGTQLSVL.

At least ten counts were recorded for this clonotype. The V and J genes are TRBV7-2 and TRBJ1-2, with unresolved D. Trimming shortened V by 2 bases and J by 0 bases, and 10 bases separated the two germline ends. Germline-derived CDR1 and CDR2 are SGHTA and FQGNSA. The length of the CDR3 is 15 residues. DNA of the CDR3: TGTGCCAGCAGCTTATACCCAGGTCCTAACTATGGCTACACCTTC. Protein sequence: CASSLYPGPNYGYTF.

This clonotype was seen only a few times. The CDR3 DNA is TGTGCCAGCAGCCTCCGACAAAGCTCCTACGAGCAGTACTTC. Translating it yields CASSLRQSSYEQYF. J is TRBJ2-7 and V is TRBV13, with D unclear. The V gene's germline CDR1 is PRHDT and CDR2 FYEKMQ (reference sequence). The CDR3 has 14 residues. Trimming left V 5 bases short and J 0 bases short, with 11 bases between.

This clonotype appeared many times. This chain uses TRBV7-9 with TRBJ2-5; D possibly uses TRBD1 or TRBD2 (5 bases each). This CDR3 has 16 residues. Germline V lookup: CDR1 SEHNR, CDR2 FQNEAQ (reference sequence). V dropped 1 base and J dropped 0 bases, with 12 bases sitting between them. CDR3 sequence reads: CASSLVGAANQETQYF. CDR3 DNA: TGTGCCAGCAGCTTAGTCGGGGCAGCCAACCAAGAGACCCAGTACTTC. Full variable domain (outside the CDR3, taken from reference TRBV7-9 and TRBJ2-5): DTGVSQNPRHKITKRGQNVTFRCDPISEHNRLYWYRQTLGQGPEFLTYFQNEAQLEKSRLLSDRFSAERPKGSFSTLEIQRTEQGDSAMYLCASSLVGAANQETQYFGPGTRLLVL.

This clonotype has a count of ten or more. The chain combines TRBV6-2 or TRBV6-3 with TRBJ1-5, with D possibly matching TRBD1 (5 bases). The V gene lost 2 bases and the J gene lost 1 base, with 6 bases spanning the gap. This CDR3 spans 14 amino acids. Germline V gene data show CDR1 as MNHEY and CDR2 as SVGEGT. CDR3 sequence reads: CASSYGASNQPQHF. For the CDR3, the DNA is TGTGCCAGCAGTTACGGGGCGAGCAATCAGCCCCAGCATTTT.